The clone carrying this TCR beta chain has a handful of counts. Its specificity is unknown. CDR1 is LGHDT, CDR2 YNNKEL, per germline (reference sequence). This CDR3 region has 15 residues. Trimming at V came to 3 bases and at J to 7 bases, leaving 7 bases not matched to a gene. In each sequencing run, over 180 million TCR-beta sequences were generated from 15-18 subjects. TCRdb processed the 5' RACE reads anew with MiXCR; each CDR3 protein has one entry. Of some 61,000 distinct CDR3 sequences listed, 3% to 5% were seen once; the top ten hold 1% to 1.5%. This entry comes from a study of neurological immune-mediated disorders. Study findings and constraints: The multiple sclerosis repertoire cluster was not associated with any clinical or MRI feature.

The sample taken for sequencing was PBMCs. The sequence derives from a young man with multiple sclerosis. The chain carries TRBV3-1 and TRBJ1-1; the match to TRBD1 covers 11 bases. The DNA for the CDR3 is TGTGCCAGCAGCCATACCGGGACAGGGGGAGGTGAAGCTTTCTTT. Amino acid sequence: CASSHTGTGGGEAFF. The complete variable domain, with remaining parts taken from reference TRBV3-1 and TRBJ1-1, reads DTAVSQTPKYLVTQMGNDKSIKCEQNLGHDTMYWYKQDSKKFLKIMFSYNNKELIINETVPNRFSPKSPDKAHLNLHINSLELGDSAVYFCASSHTGTGGGEAFFGQGTRLTVV.